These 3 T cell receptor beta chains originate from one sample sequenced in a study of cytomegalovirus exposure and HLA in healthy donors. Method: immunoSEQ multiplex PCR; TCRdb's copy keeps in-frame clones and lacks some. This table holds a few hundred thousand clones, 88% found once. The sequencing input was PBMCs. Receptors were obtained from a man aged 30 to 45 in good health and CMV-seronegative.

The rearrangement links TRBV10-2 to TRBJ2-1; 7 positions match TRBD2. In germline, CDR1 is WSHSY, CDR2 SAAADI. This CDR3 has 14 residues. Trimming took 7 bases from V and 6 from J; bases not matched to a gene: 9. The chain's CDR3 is CASTRGDASNEQFF. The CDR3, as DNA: TGCGCCAGCACCCGGGGGGACGCCTCCAATGAGCAGTTCTTC.

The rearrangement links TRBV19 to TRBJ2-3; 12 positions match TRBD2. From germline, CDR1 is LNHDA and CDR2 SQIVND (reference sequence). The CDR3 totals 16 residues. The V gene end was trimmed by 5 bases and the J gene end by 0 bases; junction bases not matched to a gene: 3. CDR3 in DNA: TGTGCCAGTAGTTTACTAGCGGGGGGTAGCACAGATACGCAGTATTTT. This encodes CASSLLAGGSTDTQYF.

CDR3 sequence: CASREAGTGSHEQYF. As DNA, the CDR3 is TGTGCCAGCAGAGAGGCCGGGACAGGGAGCCACGAGCAGTACTTC. V and J are TRBV7-2 and TRBJ2-7, with 9 bases that match TRBD1. CDR1 SGHTA and CDR2 FQGNSA come from the germline V gene. CDR3 length: 15 residues. V gave up 6 bases and J gave up 5 bases; unmatched junction bases: 11.